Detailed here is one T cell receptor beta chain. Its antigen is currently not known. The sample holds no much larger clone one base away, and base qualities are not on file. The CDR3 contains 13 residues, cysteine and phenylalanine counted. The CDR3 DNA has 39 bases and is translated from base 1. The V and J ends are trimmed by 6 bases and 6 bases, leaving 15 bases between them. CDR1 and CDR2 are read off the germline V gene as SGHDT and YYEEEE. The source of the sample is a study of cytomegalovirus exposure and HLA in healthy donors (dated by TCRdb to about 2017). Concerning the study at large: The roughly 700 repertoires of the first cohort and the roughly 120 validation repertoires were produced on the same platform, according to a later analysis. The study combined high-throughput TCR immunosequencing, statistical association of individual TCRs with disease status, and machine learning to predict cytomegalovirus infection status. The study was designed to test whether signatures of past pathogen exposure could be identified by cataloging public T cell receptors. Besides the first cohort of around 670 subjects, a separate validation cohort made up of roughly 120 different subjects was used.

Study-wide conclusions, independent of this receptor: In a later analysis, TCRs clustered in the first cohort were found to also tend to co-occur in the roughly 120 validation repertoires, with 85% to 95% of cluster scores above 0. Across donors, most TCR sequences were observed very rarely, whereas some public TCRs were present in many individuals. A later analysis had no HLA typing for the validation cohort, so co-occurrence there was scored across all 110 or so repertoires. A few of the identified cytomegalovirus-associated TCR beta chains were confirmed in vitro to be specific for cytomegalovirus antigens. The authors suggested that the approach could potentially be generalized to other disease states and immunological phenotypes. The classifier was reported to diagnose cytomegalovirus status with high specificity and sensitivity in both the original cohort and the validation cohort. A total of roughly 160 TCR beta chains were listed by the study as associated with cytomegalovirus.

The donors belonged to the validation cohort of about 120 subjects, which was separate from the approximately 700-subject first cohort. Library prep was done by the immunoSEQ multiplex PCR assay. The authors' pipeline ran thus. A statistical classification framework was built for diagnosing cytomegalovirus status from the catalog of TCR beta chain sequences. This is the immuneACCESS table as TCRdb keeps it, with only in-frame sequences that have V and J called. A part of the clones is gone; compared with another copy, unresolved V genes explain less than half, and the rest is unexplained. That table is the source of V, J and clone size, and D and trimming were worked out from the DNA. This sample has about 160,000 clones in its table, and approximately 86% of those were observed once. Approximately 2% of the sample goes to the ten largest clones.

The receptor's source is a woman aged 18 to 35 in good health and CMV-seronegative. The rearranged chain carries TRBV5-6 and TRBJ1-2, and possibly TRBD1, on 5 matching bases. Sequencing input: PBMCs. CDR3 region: CASTYGGENGYTF. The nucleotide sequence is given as TGTGCCAGCACTTATGGGGGGGAGAATGGCTACACCTTC.